This TCR beta chain was identified in a study of blood T cell repertoires in COVID-19. Study-wide background: Specimens from acute and convalescent COVID-19 originated in the United States, Italy and Spain. T cells, B-cell-depleted T cells, or PBMCs supplied cDNA or gDNA.

Original methodology: Scientists estimated how many nucleated cells there were by amplifying reference gene primers. The table came from immunoSEQ multiplex PCR; TCRdb's copy has only in-frame clones and leaves some out. D and trimming come from the DNA, and the V and J calls and clone size come from that table. The table has 150,000 to 200,000 clones, around nine tenths seen once; the top ten hold about 0.54%. Unmatched junction bases numbered 13, after V lost 5 bases and J lost 6 bases. CDR3 length equals 15 residues. Germline values: CDR1 MNHEY, CDR2 SMNVEV (reference sequence). Sequencing used peripheral blood. This chain joins TRBV27 and TRBJ2-7; 7 nucleotides agree with TRBD2. The sequence derives from a man aged 45-65 years with acute or convalescent COVID-19. This CDR3 reads CASSPYSMGGVEQYF. CDR3 sequence (DNA): TGTGCCAGCAGTCCCTACAGTATGGGGGGGGTCGAGCAGTACTTC.